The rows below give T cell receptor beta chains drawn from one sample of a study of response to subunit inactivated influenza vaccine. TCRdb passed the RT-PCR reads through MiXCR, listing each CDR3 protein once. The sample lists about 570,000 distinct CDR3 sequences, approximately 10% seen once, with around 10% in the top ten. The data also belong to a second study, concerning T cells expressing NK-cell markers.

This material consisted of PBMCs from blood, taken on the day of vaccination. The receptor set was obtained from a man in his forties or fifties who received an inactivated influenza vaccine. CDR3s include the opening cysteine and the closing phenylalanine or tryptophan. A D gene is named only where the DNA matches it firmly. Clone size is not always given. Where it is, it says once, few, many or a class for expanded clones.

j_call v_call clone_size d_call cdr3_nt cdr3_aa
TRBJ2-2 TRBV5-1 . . TGCGCCAGCAGCTTGGCCGGAGGGAATAACGCCGGGGAGCTGTTTTTT CASSLAGGNNAGELFF
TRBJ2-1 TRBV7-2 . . TGTGCCAGCAGCTTAGAGGTGGGAGAGGGTGAGCAGTTCTTC CASSLEVGEGEQFF
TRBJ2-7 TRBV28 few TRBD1 TGTGCCAGCAGTTTAGCGGACAGGGAAGGGGAGCAGTACTTC CASSLADREGEQYF
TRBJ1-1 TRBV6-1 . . TGTGCCAGCAGGGGTCCAGGGATGAACACTGAAGCTTTCTTT CASRGPGMNTEAFF
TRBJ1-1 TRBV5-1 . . TGCGCCAGCAGCTTGGGGTTCGTGGGATCCACTGAAGCTTTCTTT CASSLGFVGSTEAFF
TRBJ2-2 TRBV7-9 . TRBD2 TGTGCCAGCAGCTTGTCGGGAGGGTACACCGGGGAGCTGTTTTTT CASSLSGGYTGELFF
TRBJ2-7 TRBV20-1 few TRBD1 TGCAGTGCGCCAACCTTCTACGGGACAGGGCTAAACTACGAGCAGTACTTC CSAPTFYGTGLNYEQYF
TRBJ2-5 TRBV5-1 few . TGCGCCAGCAGCTTGGGTGGGGTTCGGGCCGTGATCCAAGAGACCCAGTACTTC CASSLGGVRAVIQETQYF
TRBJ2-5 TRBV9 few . TGTGCCAGCAGCGTAACAGTAAAGTACCAAGAGACCCAGTACTTC CASSVTVKYQETQYF
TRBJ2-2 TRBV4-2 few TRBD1 TGTGCCAGCAGCCAAGGGGACAGGGGAGACGGGGAGCTGTTTTTT CASSQGDRGDGELFF
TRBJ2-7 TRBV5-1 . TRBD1 TGCGCCAACAAGCCCAAACAGGGGAGAAAGTACTTC CANKPKQGRKYF